One sample yielded the 18 T cell receptor beta chains listed below, sequenced in a study of cytomegalovirus exposure and HLA in healthy donors. A multiplex PCR was run with 60 Vbeta primers and 13 Jbeta primers. Generated by immunoSEQ multiplex PCR, the TCRdb table keeps only in-frame clones and is missing some. The data hold about 110,000 clones, with 81% observed a single time. The sequenced sample consisted of PBMCs. The receptors were gathered from a woman between 25 and 40 years old in good health and CMV-seronegative.

The sample holds a few counts of this clone. The chain recombines TRBV19 with TRBJ1-2, with 7 bases fitting TRBD1. The CDR3 extends over 15 amino acids. The trim removed 5 bases at V and 2 bases at J, leaving 8 bases unmatched. Looked up from germline, CDR1 is LNHDA and CDR2 is SQIVND (reference sequence). The CDR3 reads CASSRRPGQNYGYTF. Here the CDR3 DNA reads TGTGCCAGTAGTCGTCGTCCGGGACAGAACTATGGCTACACCTTC.

The CDR3 loop is CASRGYLAGNTIYF. CDR3 bases: TGTGCCAGCCGAGGGTACCTGGCCGGAAACACCATATATTTT. The rearrangement links TRBV28 to TRBJ1-3; D gene uncertain. The germline gives CDR1 MDHEN, CDR2 SYDVKM. The germline V and J ends were trimmed by 8 bases and 4 bases, with 15 bases remaining between them. CDR3 length: 14 residues.

The V call is TRBV28, the J call TRBJ2-3; TRBD2 matches 11 bases. Germline V gives CDR1 MDHEN, CDR2 SYDVKM. This CDR3 comprises 19 residues. With 4 bases clipped from V and 3 bases from J, the junction kept 15 bases outside the gene matches. The CDR3 here is CASSSHTSGGPTGTDTQYF. Here the CDR3 DNA reads TGTGCCAGCAGTTCCCATACTAGCGGGGGCCCCACTGGGACAGATACGCAGTATTTT. The full variable domain, in which reference TRBV28 and TRBJ2-3 provide the parts outside the CDR3, is DVKVTQSSRYLVKRTGEKVFLECVQDMDHENMFWYRQDPGLGLRLIYFSYDVKMKEKGDIPEGYSVSREKKERFSLILESASTNQTSMYLCASSSHTSGGPTGTDTQYFGPGTRLTVL.

The rearrangement uses TRBV28 and TRBJ2-7; TRBD2 agrees at 11 bases. Germline loops: CDR1 MDHEN, CDR2 SYDVKM. Unmatched junction bases numbered 11, after V lost 3 bases and J lost 4 bases. The CDR3 runs 17 residues. The CDR3 is CASSFSLRLAGTYEQYF. The CDR3 coding sequence is TGTGCCAGCAGTTTTTCTCTCAGACTAGCGGGGACGTACGAGCAGTACTTC.

This chain connects TRBV6-4 to TRBJ2-3; 8 bases map to TRBD2. Germline V gene sequence: CDR1 MRHNA, CDR2 SNTAGT. With 4 bases clipped from V and 2 bases from J, the junction kept 5 bases outside the gene matches. The CDR3 contains 15 residues. The CDR3 sequence is CASSALAGSTDTQYF. The CDR3 coding sequence is TGTGCCAGCAGTGCCTTAGCGGGATCCACAGATACGCAGTATTTT.

The chain recombines TRBV5-1 with TRBJ2-7; 7 bases are shared with TRBD1. The CDR3 consists of 15 residues. V shed 2 bases and J 3 bases; nucleotides not matched to a gene: 8. The germline CDR1 and CDR2 sequences are SGHRS and YFSETQ. CDR3 DNA: TGCGCCAGCAGCTTAGACCAACAGGGGTACTACGAGCAGTACTTC. It translates to CASSLDQQGYYEQYF. Variable domain in full (rest from reference TRBV5-1 and TRBJ2-7): KAGVTQTPRYLIKTRGQQVTLSCSPISGHRSVSWYQQTPGQGLQFLFEYFSETQRNKGNFPGRFSGRQFSNSRSEMNVSTLELGDSALYLCASSLDQQGYYEQYFGPGTRLTVT.

The sample holds a few counts of this clone. The rearrangement joins TRBV4-1 to TRBJ2-7; 7 nucleotides line up with TRBD2. Trimming took 3 bases from V and 2 from J; bases not matched to a gene: 7. Germline loops: CDR1 MGHRA, CDR2 YSYEKL. The CDR3 is 15 residues long. The CDR3 DNA reads TGCGCCAGCAGCCAGACCGGGACTACGACCTACGAGCAGTACTTC. Its translation: CASSQTGTTTYEQYF.

The gene calls are TRBV13 and TRBJ2-1; 8 positions match TRBD1. V trimming: 5 bases; J trimming: 6 bases; junction bases outside the gene matches: 9. Germline lookup yields CDR1 PRHDT and CDR2 FYEKMQ (reference sequence). The CDR3 is 15 amino acids. This CDR3 reads CASSLRQGWFNEQFF. CDR3 DNA sequence: TGTGCCAGCAGCCTAAGACAGGGGTGGTTCAATGAGCAGTTCTTC.

The rearrangement links TRBV2 to TRBJ1-2; 9 nucleotides match TRBD1. This CDR3 contains 15 residues. V lost 6 bases to trimming and J lost 6 bases; unmatched junction nucleotides: 11. Germline V gene data show CDR1 as SNHLY and CDR2 as FYNNEI. The CDR3 reads CASREGQGHVNGYTF. CDR3 DNA sequence: TGTGCCAGCAGAGAGGGACAGGGACATGTTAATGGCTACACCTTC.

V and J are TRBV5-4 and TRBJ2-1; D may be TRBD2 (5 bases). Germline CDR1 and CDR2: SGHNT and YYREEE (reference sequence). CDR3 size: 18 residues. Deletions cut 4 bases from V and 3 bases from J, with 23 bases between. The CDR3 is CASSLRGGAPVGYNEQFF. The CDR3 DNA reads TGTGCCAGCAGCCTCCGCGGAGGAGCACCCGTCGGCTACAATGAGCAGTTCTTC.

This chain connects TRBV19 to TRBJ2-7, with a possible D match to TRBD2 (5 bases). In germline, CDR1 is LNHDA, CDR2 SQIVND (reference sequence). The CDR3 loop spans 14 amino acids. V gave up 6 bases and J gave up 4 bases, with 16 bases separating them. The CDR3 bases are TGTGCCAGTAGCGGTCGGTCCCGCGGGTACGAGCAGTACTTC. Translating gives CASSGRSRGYEQYF. The full variable domain, completed using reference TRBV19 and TRBJ2-7, is DGGITQSPKYLFRKEGQNVTLSCEQNLNHDAMYWYRQDPGQGLRLIYYSQIVNDFQKGDIAEGYSVSREKKESFPLTVTSAQKNPTAFYLCASSGRSRGYEQYFGPGTRLTVT.

The V and J genes are TRBV6-6 and TRBJ2-5; D might be TRBD2 (5 bases). Germline V gene data show CDR1 as MNHNY and CDR2 as SVGAGI (reference sequence). The CDR3 is 12 residues long. Trimming shortened V by 6 bases and J by 5 bases, and 10 bases separated the two germline ends. CDR3 in amino acids: CASSSGRETQYF. The CDR3 DNA follows: TGTGCCAGCAGCAGCGGACGGGAGACCCAGTACTTC.

This chain joins TRBV18 and TRBJ2-1; 12 nucleotides line up with TRBD2. Germline V gene lookup returns CDR1 KGHSH and CDR2 LQKENI. This CDR3 comprises 16 residues. The V and J ends lost 6 bases and 8 bases, in that order; junction bases with no gene match: 11. The CDR3 DNA sequence: TGTGCCAGCTCTCGATCGACTAGCGGGAGTTGGGATGAGCAGTTCTTC. Amino acids: CASSRSTSGSWDEQFF.

The gene calls are TRBV10-3 and TRBJ1-4, with 9 bases that match TRBD1. Germline CDR1 is ENHRY and CDR2 is SYGVKD. The CDR3 has 16 residues. With V trimmed by 3 bases and J by 7 bases, 9 bases remained unmatched. As DNA, the CDR3 is TGTGCCATCAGTGACAACACAGGGGGCAAGACTGAAAAACTGTTTTTT. Translation: CAISDNTGGKTEKLFF.

As for this clone: Other DNA sequences in the same sample also yield this CDR3. The chain carries TRBV11-2 and TRBJ2-1; the match to TRBD2 covers 14 bases. Germline trimming cut 1 base from V and 8 bases from J; bases unmatched to any gene: 1. The CDR3 contains 15 residues. The germline CDR1 and CDR2 sequences are SGHAT and FQNNGV. The CDR3 sequence: CASSLVGLAGDEQFF. The CDR3 DNA is TGTGCCAGCAGCTTAGTGGGACTAGCGGGAGATGAGCAGTTCTTC.

To note about this clone: Relative to the germline gene, one junction end is altered; a read error may explain this. This sample includes further DNA sequences coding for the same CDR3. The V gene is TRBV2, the J gene TRBJ1-2; 9 bases align to TRBD1. There are 16 residues in the CDR3. The germline V gene has CDR1 SNHLY and CDR2 FYNNEI. The CDR3 loop reads CASSEGTPGQGYGYTF. DNA of the CDR3: TGTGCTAGCAGTGAAGGGACTCCGGGACAGGGCTATGGCTACACCTTC.

V and J are TRBV6-5 and TRBJ2-7; D perhaps matches TRBD1 (5 bases). The CDR3 runs 15 residues. The V end lost 4 bases, the J end lost 0 bases, and 13 bases lay between the germline ends. Germline values: CDR1 MNHEY, CDR2 SVGAGI. The CDR3 coding sequence is TGTGCCAGCAGTTTGCGACAGTCTTTCTCCTACGAGCAGTACTTC. This gives the protein CASSLRQSFSYEQYF.

In nucleotides, the CDR3 is TGTGCCAGCAGCGGGCCAGGGGTATTTGGCTACACCTTC. It translates to CASSGPGVFGYTF. This chain uses TRBV6-5 with TRBJ1-2; the D gene is possibly TRBD1 (6 bases). V lost 6 bases to trimming and J lost 7 bases, with 15 bases between them. CDR1 is MNHEY, CDR2 SVGAGI, per germline. This CDR3 has 13 residues.